Listed below are T cell receptor beta chains from one sample, sequenced in a study of blood T cell repertoires in COVID-19. Clones were sequenced by immunoSEQ multiplex PCR, and TCRdb holds only the in-frame ones, with some missing. The data contain about 260,000 clones, around 89% of them singletons. The sample comprised peripheral blood. The origin of the receptors is a middle-aged woman with acute or convalescent COVID-19. The CDR3 runs from the conserved cysteine through the conserved F or W. The D gene is left open where the match is weak. Part of the rows lack a size; the others show once, few, many or a class for expanded clones.

j_call | v_call | d_call | clone_size | cdr3_length | cdr3_nt | cdr3_aa
TRBJ2-2 | TRBV12-2 | NA | NA | 16 | TGTGCAAGTCGCTTAGATGAAGGGGGCGAGGCCGGGGAGCTGTTTTTT | CASRLDEGGEAGELFF
TRBJ1-2 | TRBV6-1 | NA | NA | 13 | TGTGCCAGCAGTGAAAGGGCAGGGCCTGGCTACACCTTC | CASSERAGPGYTF
TRBJ1-6 | TRBV19 | TRBD1 | NA | 14 | TGTGCCAGTTCGACAGGGGGCCATAATTCACCCCTCCACTTT | CASSTGGHNSPLHF
TRBJ2-3 | TRBV12-3/TRBV12-4 | NA | NA | 11 | TGTGCCAGCAGTTCGGGTCAACCGCAGTATTTT | CASSSGQPQYF
TRBJ2-4 | TRBV5-1 | TRBD2 | NA | 15 | TGCGCCAGCAGCTATGCAGGGCGGGAGGAAAACATTCAGTACTTC | CASSYAGREENIQYF
TRBJ1-6 | TRBV3-1/TRBV3-2 | NA | NA | 16 | TGTGCCAGCAGCCCGATCGTCGGGGTTCTGAATTCACCCCTCCACTTT | CASSPIVGVLNSPLHF
TRBJ1-1 | TRBV19 | NA | NA | 13 | TGTGCCAGTAGTATATTATCGGGGACTGAAGCTTTCTTT | CASSILSGTEAFF
TRBJ1-6 | TRBV25-1 | NA | NA | 14 | TGTGCCAGCAGTGTTGGGTCTAGTTATTCACCCCTCCACTTT | CASSVGSSYSPLHF
TRBJ2-3 | TRBV24-1 | NA | NA | 17 | TGTGCCACCAGTGATTTTAGGGCAGGGAATCCCACAGATACGCAGTATTTT | CATSDFRAGNPTDTQYF
TRBJ2-5 | TRBV3-1/TRBV3-2 | NA | NA | 16 | TGTGCCAGCAGCCAATCCTCCGGGACAACCCGGGCGATCCAGTACTTC | CASSQSSGTTRAIQYF
TRBJ2-2 | TRBV10-1 | NA | NA | 14 | TGCGCCAGCAGTGAGTCGAAAGCCCCCGGGGAGCTGTTTTTT | CASSESKAPGELFF
TRBJ1-1 | TRBV25-1 | NA | NA | 13 | TGTGCCAATCGACCCCGGAGGAACACTGAAGCTTTCTTT | CANRPRRNTEAFF
TRBJ1-1 | TRBV6-5 | TRBD1 | NA | 15 | TGTGCCAGCAGGGACAGGGGGCGCGGGAGCACTGAAGCTTTCTTT | CASRDRGRGSTEAFF
TRBJ2-3 | TRBV7-9 | TRBD1 | once | 16 | TGTGCCAGCAGCACGACAGGGGCCTACTCCACAGATACGCAGTATTTT | CASSTTGAYSTDTQYF
TRBJ1-5 | TRBV4-1 | NA | NA | 14 | TGCGCCAGCAGCCCGGGACATCCCAATCAGCCCCAGCATTTT | CASSPGHPNQPQHF
TRBJ2-3 | TRBV5-1 | NA | NA | 17 | TGCGCCAGCAGCTTGGCCCCGGGGGGCTCCCGTGGAGATACGCAGTATTTT | CASSLAPGGSRGDTQYF
TRBJ2-3 | TRBV10-3 | NA | NA | 13 | TGTGCCATCAAGCCGGCTGGAGGAGATACGCAGTATTTT | CAIKPAGGDTQYF
TRBJ1-2 | TRBV13 | TRBD1 | NA | 15 | TGTGCCAGCAGCTTAGCGGGACAGGGCCTATATGGCTACACCTTC | CASSLAGQGLYGYTF
TRBJ2-5 | TRBV24-1 | NA | NA | 14 | TGTGCCACCAGTGACCGCGACACCCAAGAGACCCAGTACTTC | CATSDRDTQETQYF
TRBJ2-1 | TRBV13 | NA | NA | 14 | TGTGCCAGCAGCTTACAGGTTAGGTACAATGAGCAGTTCTTC | CASSLQVRYNEQFF
TRBJ1-1 | TRBV5-1 | TRBD1 | NA | 14 | TGCGCCAGCAGCCCGGAGGGACAGGGTCTTGAAGCTTTCTTT | CASSPEGQGLEAFF
TRBJ1-6 | TRBV27 | TRBD1 | NA | 14 | TGTGCCAGCAACCGACAGGGGATACGGTCACCCCTCCACTTT | CASNRQGIRSPLHF
TRBJ1-3 | TRBV5-1 | NA | NA | 17 | TGCGCCAGCAGCGCCAGTGCCGGGAGGTTCCAAGGAAACACCATATATTTT | CASSASAGRFQGNTIYF
TRBJ1-1 | TRBV28 | NA | NA | 11 | TGTGCCAGCAGCCTTTCCTCTGAAGCTTTCTTT | CASSLSSEAFF
TRBJ1-6 | TRBV6-5 | TRBD1 | NA | 13 | TGTGCCAGCGGGGACAGGGTTAATTCACCCCTCCACTTT | CASGDRVNSPLHF
TRBJ1-6 | TRBV25-1 | TRBD1 | NA | 16 | TGTGCCAGCAGAAGCTCGAGGGGGCGGGATAATTCACCCCTCCACTTT | CASRSSRGRDNSPLHF
TRBJ2-3 | TRBV7-3 | TRBD2 | NA | 17 | TGTGCCAGCAGCTTATATTCCACTAGCGGGGGTTGGGATACGCAGTATTTT | CASSLYSTSGGWDTQYF
TRBJ1-1 | TRBV7-2 | NA | NA | 14 | TGTGCCAGCAGCTTAGTTGGGAGGAACACTGAAGCTTTCTTT | CASSLVGRNTEAFF
TRBJ1-4 | TRBV25-1 | TRBD1 | NA | 15 | TGTGCCAGCAGTGACAGCAGGGGGCTCGTTGAAAAACTGTTTTTT | CASSDSRGLVEKLFF
TRBJ1-1 | TRBV6-5 | TRBD1 | NA | 15 | TGTGCCAGCAGTTACTCGAGGGGGCCAGGCACTGAAGCTTTCTTT | CASSYSRGPGTEAFF
TRBJ2-3 | TRBV2 | NA | NA | 14 | TGTGCCAGCAGTGAAGACGTCAGGGGAAGGACGCAGTATTTT | CASSEDVRGRTQYF
TRBJ2-2 | TRBV7-6 | NA | NA | 18 | TGTGCCAGCAGCTTAGAGGGCAGGACGACAGCGAACACCGGGGAGCTGTTTTTT | CASSLEGRTTANTGELFF
TRBJ1-1 | TRBV29-1 | NA | NA | 12 | TGCAGCGGCCGGGGTTTTAACACTGAAGCTTTCTTT | CSGRGFNTEAFF
TRBJ1-2 | TRBV6-5 | TRBD1 | NA | 15 | TGTGCCAGCAGAAACCTCCCGGCAGGGGGGTACGGCTACACCTTC | CASRNLPAGGYGYTF
TRBJ2-3 | TRBV5-4 | TRBD2 | NA | 15 | TGTGCCAGCAGCTTGGGTAGCGGGGGGGGAGATACGCAGTATTTT | CASSLGSGGGDTQYF
TRBJ2-2 | TRBV19 | TRBD2 | NA | 16 | TGTGCCAGTAGTTGGAGGCCGGGGGGGCGTACCGGGGAGCTGTTTTTT | CASSWRPGGRTGELFF
TRBJ1-5 | TRBV28 | NA | NA | 19 | TGTGCCAGCAGCCCTGCTGGGGGTGGGGGATGGGGGCCCAATCAGCCCCAGCATTTT | CASSPAGGGGWGPNQPQHF
TRBJ2-2 | TRBV2 | TRBD1 | NA | 15 | TGTGCCAGCAACCCCAGGGGGTCGGGGACCGGGGAGCTGTTTTTT | CASNPRGSGTGELFF
TRBJ2-5 | TRBV6-6 | NA | NA | 13 | TGTGCCAGCAGTTACTCCTTCCAAGAGACCCAGTACTTC | CASSYSFQETQYF
TRBJ1-6 | TRBV28 | NA | NA | 15 | TGTGCCAGCAGTTTACTGAGACAGCCAAATTCACCCCTCCACTTT | CASSLLRQPNSPLHF
TRBJ1-3 | TRBV4-2 | TRBD1 | few | 14 | TGTGCCAGCAGCCCGACAGGGCCAGGAAACACCATATATTTT | CASSPTGPGNTIYF
TRBJ1-2 | TRBV5-4 | TRBD1 | NA | 15 | TGTGCCAGCAGCTTGTCGGGACAGGGGGCAAATGGCTACACCTTC | CASSLSGQGANGYTF
TRBJ1-6 | TRBV5-6 | NA | NA | 16 | TGTGCCAGCAGCCCTACCGGGACGAGCGGGGTGGCACCCCTCCACTTT | CASSPTGTSGVAPLHF
TRBJ2-2 | TRBV10-3 | TRBD1 | once | 14 | TGTGCCATCAACCCACAGGGGAGCACCGGGGAGCTGTTTTTT | CAINPQGSTGELFF
TRBJ1-4 | TRBV5-1 | TRBD1 | NA | 12 | TGCGCCAGCAGGTCCAACAGGGGGAAACTGTTTTTT | CASRSNRGKLFF
TRBJ1-2 | TRBV12-3/TRBV12-4 | NA | NA | 11 | TGTGCCAGCAGTTACAGTGGTGGCTACACCTTC | CASSYSGGYTF
TRBJ1-1 | TRBV12-3/TRBV12-4 | NA | NA | 11 | TGTGCCAGCAGTACCGGGACAAGGGCTTTCTTT | CASSTGTRAFF
TRBJ2-2 | TRBV5-1 | TRBD2 | NA | 16 | TGCGCCAGCAGCTTGGCGGCTAGCGGGAACACCGGGGAGCTGTTTTTT | CASSLAASGNTGELFF
TRBJ1-5 | TRBV7-2 | NA | NA | 13 | TGTGCCAGCAGCTTTAACAGAGAACAGCCCCAGCATTTT | CASSFNREQPQHF
TRBJ1-1 | TRBV7-7 | NA | NA | 13 | TGTGCCAGCAGCTTGAGGTTTAACACTGAAGCTTTCTTT | CASSLRFNTEAFF
TRBJ2-1 | TRBV2 | NA | once | 12 | TGTGCCAGCAATTCCGGGATAAATGAGCAGTTCTTC | CASNSGINEQFF
TRBJ1-3 | TRBV5-5 | NA | NA | 17 | TGTGCCAGCAGCTTGGCCGACATCAGGTTTGGTGGAAACACCATATATTTT | CASSLADIRFGGNTIYF
TRBJ1-6 | TRBV27 | TRBD1 | NA | 14 | TGTGCCAGCAGTTTCGACAGGGGGTCTTCACCCCTCCACTTT | CASSFDRGSSPLHF
TRBJ2-2 | TRBV5-1 | TRBD2 | NA | 15 | TGCGCCAGCAGCTTCGTAGCGGGGGGGCCCGGGGAGCTGTTTTTT | CASSFVAGGPGELFF